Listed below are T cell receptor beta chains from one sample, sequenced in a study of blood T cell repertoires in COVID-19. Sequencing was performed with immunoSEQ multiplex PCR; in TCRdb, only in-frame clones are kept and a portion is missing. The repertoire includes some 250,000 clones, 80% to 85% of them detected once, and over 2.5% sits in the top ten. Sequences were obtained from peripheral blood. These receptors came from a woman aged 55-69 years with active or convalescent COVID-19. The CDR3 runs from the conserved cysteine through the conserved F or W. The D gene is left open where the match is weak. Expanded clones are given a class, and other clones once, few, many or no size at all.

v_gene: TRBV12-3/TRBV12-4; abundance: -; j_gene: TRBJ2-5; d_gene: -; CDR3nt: TGTGCCAGCAGTTTTACGGTAGAGACCCAGTACTTC; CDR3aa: CASSFTVETQYF
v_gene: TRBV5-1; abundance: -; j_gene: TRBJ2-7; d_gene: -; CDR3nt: TGCGCCAGCAGTCTCCAGACAGGCGTCTACGAGCAGTACTTC; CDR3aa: CASSLQTGVYEQYF
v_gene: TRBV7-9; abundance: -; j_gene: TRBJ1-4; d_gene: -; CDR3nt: TGTGCCAGCAGCTTGGGGAGGGCAGGTGAAAAACTGTTTTTT; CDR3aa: CASSLGRAGEKLFF
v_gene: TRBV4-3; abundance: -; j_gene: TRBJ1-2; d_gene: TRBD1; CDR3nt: TGCGCCAGCAGCCGCGGACAGGGTGAGGGTTATGGCTACACCTTC; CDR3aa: CASSRGQGEGYGYTF
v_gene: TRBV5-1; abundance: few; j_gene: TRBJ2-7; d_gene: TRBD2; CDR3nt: TGCGCCAGCAGCCCGGGGACTAGCGGGGGCCTTGCCTACGAGCAGTACTTC; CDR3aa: CASSPGTSGGLAYEQYF
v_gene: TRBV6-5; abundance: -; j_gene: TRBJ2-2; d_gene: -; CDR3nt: TGTGCCAGCCGGACAGAACACTTCACCGGGGAGCTGTTTTTT; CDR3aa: CASRTEHFTGELFF
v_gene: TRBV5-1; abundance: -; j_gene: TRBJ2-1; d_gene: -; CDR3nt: TGCGCCAGCAGTTGGGAACTAGCATCCTACAATGAGCAGTTCTTC; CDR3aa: CASSWELASYNEQFF
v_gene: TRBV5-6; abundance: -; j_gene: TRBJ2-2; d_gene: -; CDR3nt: TGTGCCAGCAGCTTGTTCGGCAGGGAGAACACCGGGGAGCTGTTTTTT; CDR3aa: CASSLFGRENTGELFF
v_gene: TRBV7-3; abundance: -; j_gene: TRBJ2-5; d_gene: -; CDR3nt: TGTGCCAGCAGCATCACAGCTCAAGAGACCCAGTACTTC; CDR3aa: CASSITAQETQYF
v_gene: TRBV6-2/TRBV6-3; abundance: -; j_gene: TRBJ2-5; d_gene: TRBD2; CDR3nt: TGTGCCAGCAGTGACTTATCCCTAGCGGACTATGAAGAGACCCAGTACTTC; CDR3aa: CASSDLSLADYEETQYF
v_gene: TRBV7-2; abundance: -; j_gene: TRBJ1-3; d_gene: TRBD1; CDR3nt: TGTGCCAGCAGCTTAGATTGGACAGGGGGTGGAAACACCATATATTTT; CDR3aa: CASSLDWTGGGNTIYF
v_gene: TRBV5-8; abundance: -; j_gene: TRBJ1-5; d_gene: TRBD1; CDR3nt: TGTGCCAGCGCGGACAGGGTAAATAGCAATCAGCCCCAGCATTTT; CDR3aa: CASADRVNSNQPQHF
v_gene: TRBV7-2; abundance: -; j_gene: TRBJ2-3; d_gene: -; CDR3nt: TGTGCCAGCAGCTTGATAGCGGGCACAGATACGCAGTATTTT; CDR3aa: CASSLIAGTDTQYF
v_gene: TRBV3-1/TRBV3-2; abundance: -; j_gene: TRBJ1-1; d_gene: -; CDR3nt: TGTGCCAGCTTGCCGGAGGGAGAGATCACTGAAGCTTTCTTT; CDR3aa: CASLPEGEITEAFF
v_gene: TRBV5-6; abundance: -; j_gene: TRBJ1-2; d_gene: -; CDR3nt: TGTGCCAGCAGCTTGGCCGGGCAGGGCGGCTATGGCTACACCTTC; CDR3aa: CASSLAGQGGYGYTF
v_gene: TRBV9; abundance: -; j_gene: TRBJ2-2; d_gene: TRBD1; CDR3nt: TGTGCCAGCAGCCCGACAGGGGGGAACACCGGGGAGCTGTTTTTT; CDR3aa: CASSPTGGNTGELFF
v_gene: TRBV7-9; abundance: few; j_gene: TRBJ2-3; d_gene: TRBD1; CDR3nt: TGTGCCAGCAGCACAGGACAGGGGGAAGATACGCAGTATTTT; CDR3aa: CASSTGQGEDTQYF
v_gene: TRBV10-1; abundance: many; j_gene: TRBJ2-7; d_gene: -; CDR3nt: TGCGCCAGCAGTGATGCCGGGGGCTACGAGCAGTACTTC; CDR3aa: CASSDAGGYEQYF
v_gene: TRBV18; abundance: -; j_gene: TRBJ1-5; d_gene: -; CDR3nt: TGTGCCAGCTCACCTTTAGGGGCTGATCAGCCCCAGCATTTT; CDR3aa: CASSPLGADQPQHF
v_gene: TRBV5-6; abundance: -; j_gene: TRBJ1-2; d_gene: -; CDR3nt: TGTGCCAGCAGCTGGGTTGCGGGGGCCACATCTAACTATGGCTACACCTTC; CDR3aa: CASSWVAGATSNYGYTF
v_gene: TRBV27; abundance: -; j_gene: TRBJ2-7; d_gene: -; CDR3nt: TGTGCCAGCAGTTTCGAGAGTAACTCCTACGAGCAGTACTTC; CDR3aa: CASSFESNSYEQYF
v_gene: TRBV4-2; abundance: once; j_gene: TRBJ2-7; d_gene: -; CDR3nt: TGTGCCAGCAGCCAAGATCGTAGGACAGCCTACGAGCAGTACTTC; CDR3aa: CASSQDRRTAYEQYF
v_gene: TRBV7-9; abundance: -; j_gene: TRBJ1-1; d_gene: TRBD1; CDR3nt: TGTGCCAGCAGCTTAGAAGGACAGGGGACTGAAGCTTTCTTT; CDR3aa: CASSLEGQGTEAFF
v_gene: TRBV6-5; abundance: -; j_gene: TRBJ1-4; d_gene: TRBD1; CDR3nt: TGTGCCAGCAGCAGGGGGGATGAAAAACTGTTTTTT; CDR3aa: CASSRGDEKLFF
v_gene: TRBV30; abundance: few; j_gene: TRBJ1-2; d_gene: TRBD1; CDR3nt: TGTGCCTGGAGGAAACAGGGGGTCTATGGCTACACCTTC; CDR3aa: CAWRKQGVYGYTF
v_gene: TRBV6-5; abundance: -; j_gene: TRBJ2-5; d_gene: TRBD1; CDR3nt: TGTGCCAGCAGTTACTTGCCAGGGACAGCTCAAGAGACCCAGTACTTC; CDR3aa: CASSYLPGTAQETQYF
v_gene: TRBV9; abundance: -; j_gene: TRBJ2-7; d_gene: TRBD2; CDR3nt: TGTGCCAGCAGCGTCGCCTCTGGGGGGGCCTACGAGCAGTACTTC; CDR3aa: CASSVASGGAYEQYF